This paragraph reports one TCR beta chain. The target antigen is unknown. The sample comes from a study of cytomegalovirus exposure and HLA in healthy donors. Amplification used 60 Vbeta primers and 13 Jbeta primers. Study processing details: Roughly 11 million shared chains were among approximately 80 million unique TCR beta chains counted in a later analysis. This table comes from immunoSEQ multiplex PCR, and its TCRdb copy is limited to in-frame clones, with some not included. For V, J and clone size, that table is used; D and trimming come from the DNA. The sample comprises about 190,000 clones, 9.5% to 15% of which are singletons, and about 7.8% rests with the top ten. Study-wide findings and caveats: Presence/absence comparisons presumed near-even sequencing depth among donors. Cytomegalovirus status, reportedly, was diagnosed with high specificity and sensitivity by the classifier.

CDR3 length equals 14 residues. Germline V gene sequence: CDR1 SGHTA, CDR2 FQGNSA. Trimming took 1 base from V and 10 from J, leaving 14 bases between them. The sequence derives from a man aged 50-59 years in good health and CMV-seropositive. The chain uses TRBV7-2 and TRBJ2-1; D perhaps matches TRBD2 (6 bases). Sequenced material: PBMCs. The CDR3 DNA sequence: TGTGCCAGCAGCTTAGTGTCTAGCGCTAGGGAGCAGTTCTTC. Translating it yields CASSLVSSAREQFF.